These 21 T cell receptor beta chains share one sample of origin, sequenced in a study of blood T cell repertoires in COVID-19. Clones were read by immunoSEQ multiplex PCR, and TCRdb kept only the in-frame ones, dropping some. The table records 110,000 to 150,000 clones, over 70% of them present only once. The sample taken for sequencing was peripheral blood. Receptor source: a man between 65 and 85 years old who had recovered from COVID-19.

There are a few counts of this clone. The chain recombines TRBV24-1 with TRBJ2-4; D uncertain. Germline assignment: CDR1 KGHDR and CDR2 SFDVKD. V dropped 7 bases and J dropped 0 bases, with 6 bases sitting between them. This CDR3 is 13 amino acids long. The CDR3 loop reads CATRLVAKNIQYF. DNA of the CDR3: TGTGCCACCAGGTTAGTAGCCAAAAACATTCAGTACTTC.

This sequence joins TRBV30 and TRBJ2-5; 16 bases fit TRBD2. The ends lost 5 bases at V and 5 bases at J; junction bases unmatched: 8. CDR1 and CDR2 from the germline V gene are GTSNPN and SVGIG (reference sequence). The CDR3 is 16 residues long. CDR3 in amino acids: CAWGTSGRAFSETQYF. The CDR3 bases are TGTGCCTGGGGGACTAGCGGGAGGGCCTTTTCGGAGACCCAGTACTTC.

J is TRBJ1-2 and V is TRBV28; 9 bases agree with TRBD1. The junction had 8 bases not matched to a gene; V was cut back by 6 bases and J by 6 bases. The germline V gene has CDR1 MDHEN and CDR2 SYDVKM. CDR3 size: 14 residues. CDR3: CASSSTGTGNGYTF. Written as DNA, the CDR3 is TGTGCCAGCAGCTCCACCGGGACAGGGAATGGCTACACCTTC.

This clone showed up just a few times. V gene TRBV19 combines with J gene TRBJ2-1, with 10 bases lining up with TRBD2. Losses at the gene ends were 6 bases for V and 7 bases for J; bases not matched to a gene: 6. Germline-derived CDR1 and CDR2 are LNHDA and SQIVND (reference sequence). The CDR3 covers 14 residues. CDR3 DNA sequence: TGTGCCAGTAGGTGGCTAGCGGGAGAGAATGAGCAGTTCTTC. Its translation: CASRWLAGENEQFF.

The rearrangement links TRBV7-2 to TRBJ2-7; 10 positions match TRBD1. After removal of 1 base from V and 10 bases from J, the junction contained 7 bases not matched to a gene. Germline CDR1 reads SGHTA; CDR2 reads FQGNSA. The length of the CDR3 is 14 residues. This CDR3 is CASSLGDRGRNQYF. CDR3 nucleotides: TGTGCCAGCAGCTTAGGGGACAGGGGTCGGAACCAGTACTTC. Variable domain in full (rest from reference TRBV7-2 and TRBJ2-7): GAGVSQSPSNKVTEKGKDVELRCDPISGHTALYWYRQSLGQGLEFLIYFQGNSAPDKSGLPSDRFSAERTGGSVSTLTIQRTQQEDSAVYLCASSLGDRGRNQYFGPGTRLTVT.

This chain uses TRBV5-1 with TRBJ1-6; possible D gene TRBD1, 5 bases. Trimming cost V 4 bases and J 7 bases, with 12 bases left between them. The CDR3 is 14 amino acids. Germline lookup yields CDR1 SGHRS and CDR2 YFSETQ. CDR3 region: CASSQGLGNSPLHF. The CDR3 DNA sequence: TGCGCCAGCAGCCAGGGACTGGGGAATTCACCCCTCCACTTT.

The chain carries TRBV6-6 and TRBJ1-5, with D uncertain. V was cut by 5 bases and J by 9 bases, with 14 bases left in between. CDR3 length: 13 residues. Germline V gives CDR1 MNHNY, CDR2 SVGAGI (reference sequence). DNA for the CDR3: TGTGCCAGCAGTGACAACGGTTTAGGGCCCCAGCATTTT. Protein: CASSDNGLGPQHF.

The chain couples TRBV5-1 to TRBJ2-3; 9 bases map to TRBD2. The ends lost 2 bases at V and 7 bases at J; junction bases unmatched: 17. The CDR3 is 18 residues long. The V gene's germline CDR1 is SGHRS and CDR2 YFSETQ. The CDR3 coding sequence is TGCGCCAGCAGCTTTGGGCTAGCGGGAACGCTTGATGAAAATACGCAGTATTTT. It codes for CASSFGLAGTLDENTQYF.

This rearrangement joins TRBV4-3 to TRBJ2-1, with 11 bases aligning to TRBD2. V shed 0 bases, J shed 0 bases, and the junction held 7 bases outside the gene matches. Germline V gene data show CDR1 as LGHNA and CDR2 as YSLEER. This CDR3 region has 19 residues. The CDR3 protein is CASSQDALAGVSSYNEQFF. Here the CDR3 DNA reads TGCGCCAGCAGCCAAGATGCACTAGCGGGAGTTTCCTCCTACAATGAGCAGTTCTTC.

The chain has TRBV7-2 and TRBJ2-7; 15 bases are shared with TRBD2. This CDR3 region has 17 residues. V was clipped by 5 bases and J by 3 bases; unmatched bases: 8. Germline values: CDR1 SGHTA, CDR2 FQGNSA. CDR3 coding DNA: TGTGCCAGCAGCACCCGGACTAGCGGGAGGGAATTCTACGAGCAGTACTTC. It yields the protein CASSTRTSGREFYEQYF.

J is TRBJ1-4 and V is TRBV3-1 (or the pseudogene TRBV3-2); D might be TRBD1 (5 bases). V dropped 5 bases and J dropped 8 bases, with 15 bases sitting between them. CDR3 length: 14 amino acids. Looked up from germline, CDR1 is LGHDT and CDR2 is YNNKEL (reference sequence). The DNA of the CDR3 is TGTGCCAGCAGCGGCGGGGCCTGGGGAGAAAAACTGTTTTTT. As protein: CASSGGAWGEKLFF.

The chain joins TRBV27 to TRBJ1-5, with 10 bases matching TRBD1. From germline, CDR1 is MNHEY and CDR2 SMNVEV (reference sequence). The V gene end was trimmed by 5 bases and the J gene end by 5 bases; junction bases not matched to a gene: 3. The CDR3 contains 14 residues. This CDR3 is CASSDRGPDQPQHF. The CDR3 DNA follows: TGTGCCAGCAGTGACAGGGGGCCTGATCAGCCCCAGCATTTT.

The genes are TRBV15 and TRBJ2-1, with TRBD2 matching 7 bases. Germline-derived CDR1 and CDR2 are LNHNV and YYDKDF (reference sequence). The CDR3 consists of 17 residues. V was pared by 1 base and J by 9 bases, with 15 bases of the junction left unmatched. The CDR3 reads CATSRGQGSGLYGEQFF. In DNA form, the CDR3 reads TGTGCCACCAGCAGAGGCCAGGGTAGCGGGTTATACGGTGAGCAGTTCTTC.

V and J are TRBV14 and TRBJ2-7; 12 nucleotides line up with TRBD2. In germline, CDR1 is SGHDN, CDR2 FVKESK. The CDR3 has 17 residues. V lost 1 base, J lost 2 bases, and 6 bases stayed unmatched. CDR3 loop: CASSQGASGRATYEQYF. CDR3 nucleotides: TGTGCCAGCAGCCAAGGGGCTAGCGGGAGGGCCACCTACGAGCAGTACTTC.

V gene TRBV6-5 combines with J gene TRBJ1-1, with D perhaps matching TRBD1 (5 bases). Trimming shortened V by 2 bases and J by 4 bases, and 11 bases separated the two germline ends. The length of the CDR3 is 14 residues. In germline, CDR1 is MNHEY, CDR2 SVGAGI. The CDR3 DNA is TGTGCCAGCAGTTACGGGGTGGGGGGCACTGAAGCTTTCTTT. Its translation: CASSYGVGGTEAFF.

V is TRBV5-1 and J is TRBJ2-6; D is possibly TRBD2 (6 bases). V dropped 3 bases and J dropped 0 bases, with 10 bases sitting between them. Per germline, CDR1 SGHRS and CDR2 YFSETQ. The CDR3 is 16 residues long. CDR3 sequence (DNA): TGCGCCAGCAGCTGGGACTCCAACTCTGGGGCCAACGTCCTGACTTTC. It specifies CASSWDSNSGANVLTF.

This chain links TRBV6-5 with TRBJ1-6; 7 bases are a match to TRBD1. CDR3 size: 14 residues. V was pared by 5 bases and J by 8 bases, with 6 bases of the junction left unmatched. Germline V gene sequence: CDR1 MNHEY, CDR2 SVGAGI. For the CDR3, the DNA is TGTGCCAGCAGTAGACAGGGAGCGGATTCACCCCTCCACTTT. This sequence encodes CASSRQGADSPLHF.

This clone was recorded only once. The genes are TRBV6-5 and TRBJ2-7; 7 bases line up with TRBD2. J lost 5 bases, V lost 7 bases, and 14 bases had no gene match. The germline gives CDR1 MNHEY, CDR2 SVGAGI. The CDR3 is 15 amino acids. The CDR3 protein is CASTGPGGSVHEQYF. The CDR3 region has the DNA TGTGCCAGCACCGGGCCGGGCGGGAGCGTCCACGAGCAGTACTTC.

This chain connects TRBV18 to TRBJ1-2; 9 bases map to TRBD1. The CDR3 is 13 residues long. CDR1 is KGHSH and CDR2 is LQKENI in the germline V gene. Trimming at V came to 0 bases and at J to 10 bases, leaving 3 bases not matched to a gene. CDR3 protein: CASSPPRDRAYTF. In DNA form, the CDR3 reads TGTGCCAGCTCACCACCCCGGGACAGGGCCTACACCTTC.

The sample holds one count of this clone. The CDR3: CASSYFSGGDYEQYF. The CDR3 DNA reads TGTGCCAGCAGTTATTTTAGTGGGGGGGACTACGAGCAGTACTTC. The J gene is TRBJ2-7, the V gene TRBV6-5, with 7 bases lining up with TRBD2. The CDR3 loop spans 15 amino acids. CDR1 and CDR2 (germline): MNHEY, SVGAGI. Trimming cost V 3 bases and J 3 bases; bases outside gene matches: 8.

In its sample, this clone was seen once. This sequence joins TRBV5-1 and TRBJ2-1; 11 nucleotides align to TRBD1. V lost 3 bases, J lost 3 bases, and 8 bases stayed unmatched. This CDR3 is built from 17 residues. Looked up from germline, CDR1 is SGHRS and CDR2 is YFSETQ. CDR3 sequence (DNA): TGCGCCAGCAGCTACGACGCGGGACAGGGGGTCTACAATGAGCAGTTCTTC. Translation gives CASSYDAGQGVYNEQFF.